This T cell receptor beta chain was retrieved from a study of technical replicates of blood from a handful of donors. Germline loops: CDR1 LNHDA, CDR2 SQIVND (reference sequence). The CDR3 is made up of 14 amino acids. The V end was cut by 3 bases, the J end by 5 bases, with 13 bases between. Assay: immunoSEQ multiplex PCR; the TCRdb copy retains only in-frame clones and omits some. The data hold about 88,000 clones, with 85% to 95% observed a single time. Sequencing was performed on T cells isolated from PBMCs. The origin of this receptor is a human donor in good health. J is TRBJ2-5 and V is TRBV19; D ambiguous. The CDR3 sequence is CASSILPNRETQYF. The CDR3 region has the DNA TGTGCCAGTAGTATTCTCCCCAATCGGGAGACCCAGTACTTC. Together with reference TRBV19 and TRBJ2-5, the CDR3 gives the full variable domain: DGGITQSPKYLFRKEGQNVTLSCEQNLNHDAMYWYRQDPGQGLRLIYYSQIVNDFQKGDIAEGYSVSREKKESFPLTVTSAQKNPTAFYLCASSILPNRETQYFGPGTRLLVL.